The 16 T cell receptor beta chains reported below all come from one sample, sequenced in a study of T-cell memory formation after mild COVID-19. A single record per CDR3 protein comes from TCRdb applying MiXCR to the 5' RACE reads. The sample consists of a few hundred thousand distinct CDR3 sequences, roughly 23% of them appearing once. Material: PBMCs or a T cell subset sorted from them (not recorded which). The receptors originated from an adult woman who had mild COVID-19 (a few samples of this study predate the infection). Cell type and time point are not known.

The sample holds a few counts of this clonotype. This chain uses TRBV5-8 with TRBJ2-5; 9 positions agree with TRBD2. The germline V gene encodes CDR1 SGHTS and CDR2 YDEGEE. The CDR3 totals 13 residues. V dropped 0 bases and J dropped 9; count of bases not matched to a gene: 3. The CDR3 nucleotides are TGTGCCAGCAGCTTGGCTAGCGGGGAGGCCCAGTACTTC. As protein: CASSLASGEAQYF. Looking up the rest from reference TRBV5-8 and TRBJ2-5 gives the full variable domain: EAGVTQSPTHLIKTRGQQATLRCSPISGHTSVYWYQQALGLGLQFLLWYDEGEERNRGNFPPRFSGRQFPNYSSELNVNALELEDSALYLCASSLASGEAQYFGPGTRLLVL.

This clonotype was observed a handful of times. The chain couples TRBV18 to TRBJ2-7; 7 bases are a match to TRBD2. Germline values: CDR1 KGHSH, CDR2 LQKENI. CDR3 length: 14 residues. V shed 6 bases and J 6 bases; nucleotides not matched to a gene: 11. Written as DNA, the CDR3 is TGTGCCAGCTCCCCTTTTGGGGGGGTGATCGAGCAGTACTTC. It encodes CASSPFGGVIEQYF.

The chain is built from TRBV12-3 or TRBV12-4 and TRBJ2-7; 7 bases align to TRBD1. The CDR3 covers 18 residues. Germline trimming cut 6 bases from V and 1 base from J; bases unmatched to any gene: 18. CDR3 sequence reads: CASSPQGGRGYLSYEQYF. CDR3 bases: TGTGCCAGCAGCCCGCAGGGCGGCAGGGGGTACCTTTCCTACGAGCAGTACTTC.

The chain uses TRBV7-9 and TRBJ1-2, with 11 bases aligning to TRBD1. The CDR3 length is 16 residues. V trimming: 5 bases; J trimming: 0 bases; junction bases outside the gene matches: 5. Germline lookup yields CDR1 SEHNR and CDR2 FQNEAQ (reference sequence). The chain's CDR3 is CASSGTGGGPNYGYTF. The CDR3 DNA reads TGTGCCAGCAGCGGGACAGGGGGTGGACCTAACTATGGCTACACCTTC.

This clonotype was seen only a few times. The chain carries TRBV24-1 and TRBJ2-3; 11 bases align to TRBD2. The CDR3 is 15 amino acids. Germline loops: CDR1 KGHDR, CDR2 SFDVKD. V dropped 3 bases and J dropped 3; count of bases not matched to a gene: 1. This chain's CDR3 is CATSDVAGGTDTQYF. CDR3 nucleotide sequence: TGTGCCACCAGTGATGTAGCGGGGGGGACAGATACGCAGTATTTT.

V and J are TRBV4-2 and TRBJ2-2; D not resolved. V lost 3 bases and J lost 4, with 6 bases in between. Per germline, CDR1 LGHNA and CDR2 YNFKEQ. This CDR3 region has 13 residues. The chain's CDR3 is CASSHPATGELFF. The CDR3 DNA sequence: TGTGCCAGCAGCCACCCAGCCACCGGGGAGCTGTTTTTT.

The chain links TRBV20-1 to TRBJ2-2; D uncertain. The CDR3 contains 16 residues. In germline, CDR1 is DFQATT, CDR2 SNEGSKA (reference sequence). V lost 1 base and J 0 bases, leaving 12 bases between the germline ends. CDR3 in amino acids: CSARASGLANTGELFF. In DNA form, the CDR3 reads TGCAGTGCTAGAGCGTCCGGGCTAGCGAACACCGGGGAGCTGTTTTTT.

The rearrangement links TRBV9 to TRBJ2-4; 7 bases agree with TRBD1. Germline trimming cut 2 bases from V and 4 bases from J; bases unmatched to any gene: 3. The CDR3 has 14 residues. The germline gives CDR1 SGDLS, CDR2 YYNGEE. The CDR3 is CASSVGTAKNIQYF. CDR3 in DNA: TGTGCCAGCAGCGTCGGGACAGCTAAAAACATTCAGTACTTC.

This clonotype showed up just a few times. This chain links TRBV7-2 with TRBJ2-2; D is perhaps TRBD2 (6 bases). Per the germline V gene, CDR1 is SGHTA and CDR2 is FQGNSA. The V end lost 1 base, the J end lost 7 bases, and 10 bases lay between the germline ends. This CDR3 has 14 residues. Here the CDR3 DNA reads TGTGCCAGCAGCTTAGTTGTGCGGGGCGGGGAGCTGTTTTTT. Translated, it gives CASSLVVRGGELFF.

The table lists this clonotype with many counts. This chain links TRBV20-1 with TRBJ1-2, with 9 bases fitting TRBD1. The CDR3 is made up of 14 amino acids. V lost 3 bases, J lost 6 bases, and 8 bases stayed unmatched. Germline loops: CDR1 DFQATT, CDR2 SNEGSKA (reference sequence). CDR3 in DNA: TGCAGTGCTAGCAAGGACAGGGGCCCGGATGGCTACACCTTC. Translated, it gives CSASKDRGPDGYTF.

A few counts support this clonotype. The chain is built from TRBV20-1 and TRBJ2-1; D is perhaps TRBD1 or TRBD2 (5 bases each). The CDR3 is made up of 14 amino acids. Per the germline V gene, CDR1 is DFQATT and CDR2 is SNEGSKA (reference sequence). V was trimmed by 3 bases and J by 0 bases, leaving 9 bases between them. The DNA of the CDR3 is TGCAGTGCTAGCGGGGCAGCCTCCTACAATGAGCAGTTCTTC. It translates to CSASGAASYNEQFF.

The chain employs TRBV21-1 and TRBJ1-3; TRBD1, the D gene given by the table, was not confirmed from the DNA. TRBV21-1 is flagged as a pseudogene. The CDR3 length is 15 residues. The CDR3 is CASSRGGDYGNTIYF. In nucleotides, the CDR3 is TGTGCCAGCAGCCGGGGCGGGGACTATGGAAACACCATATATTTT.

In its sample, this clonotype was seen a few times. The chain employs TRBV5-6 and TRBJ1-1; tentatively, D is TRBD1 (5 bases). Germline V gene sequence: CDR1 SGHDT, CDR2 YYEEEE. CDR3 length: 13 amino acids. Trimming pared 2 bases from V and 8 bases from J, leaving 13 bases between. In DNA form, the CDR3 reads TGTGCCAGCAGCTTCTTGACAGACCAAGAAGCTTTCTTT. Translation gives CASSFLTDQEAFF.

The sample holds a few counts of this clonotype. The genes are TRBV14 and TRBJ2-1; D is unresolved. The CDR3 has 14 amino acids. CDR1 is SGHDN, CDR2 FVKESK, per germline. Trimming stripped 2 bases from V and 3 bases from J, with 8 bases between. CDR3 bases: TGTGCCAGCAGCCAAAGGCTGAGCTACAATGAGCAGTTCTTC. Its translation: CASSQRLSYNEQFF.

The chain links TRBV9 to TRBJ2-3; 8 nucleotides align to TRBD2. Germline CDR1 SGDLS, CDR2 YYNGEE. This CDR3 spans 16 amino acids. V dropped 4 bases and J dropped 6; count of bases not matched to a gene: 13. CDR3 in DNA: TGTGCCAGCAGCCCTCGGGGGGGGGCTGCGGTGGATACGCAGTATTTT. Residues: CASSPRGGAAVDTQYF.

The chain is built from TRBV5-1 and TRBJ2-1, with 9 bases fitting TRBD1. V was clipped by 0 bases and J by 7 bases; unmatched bases: 5. Germline V gene lookup returns CDR1 SGHRS and CDR2 YFSETQ. CDR3 length: 15 amino acids. CDR3 nucleotides: TGCGCCAGCAGCTTGGTTACAGGGGGCTTGAATGAGCAGTTCTTC. Residues: CASSLVTGGLNEQFF.